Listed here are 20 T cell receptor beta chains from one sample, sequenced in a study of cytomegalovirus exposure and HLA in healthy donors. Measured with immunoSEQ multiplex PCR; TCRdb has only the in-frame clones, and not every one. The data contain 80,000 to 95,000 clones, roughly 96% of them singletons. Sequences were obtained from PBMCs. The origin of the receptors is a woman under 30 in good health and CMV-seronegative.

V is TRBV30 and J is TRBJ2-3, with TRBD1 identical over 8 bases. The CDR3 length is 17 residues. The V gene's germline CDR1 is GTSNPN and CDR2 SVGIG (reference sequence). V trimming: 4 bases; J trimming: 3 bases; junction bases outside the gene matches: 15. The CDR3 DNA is TGTGCCTGGATAAGTGGTCGGACAGGGCCCCGGACAGATACGCAGTATTTT. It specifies CAWISGRTGPRTDTQYF.

The CDR3 DNA reads as TGTGCCAGCAGTCCCGTTAAATACAGTGTCTCCTTAGATACGCAGTATTTT. This gives the protein CASSPVKYSVSLDTQYF. This chain connects TRBV28 to TRBJ2-3, with no clear D. CDR1 is MDHEN and CDR2 is SYDVKM in the germline V gene. Trimming cost V 5 bases and J 5 bases, with 23 bases left between them. This CDR3 is 17 amino acids long. Full variable domain (rest looked up from reference TRBV28 and TRBJ2-3): DVKVTQSSRYLVKRTGEKVFLECVQDMDHENMFWYRQDPGLGLRLIYFSYDVKMKEKGDIPEGYSVSREKKERFSLILESASTNQTSMYLCASSPVKYSVSLDTQYFGPGTRLTVL.

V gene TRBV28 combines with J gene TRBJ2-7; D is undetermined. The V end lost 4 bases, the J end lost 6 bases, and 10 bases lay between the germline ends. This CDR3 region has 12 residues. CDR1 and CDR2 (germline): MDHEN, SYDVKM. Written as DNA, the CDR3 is TGTGCCAGCAGTTCCACCCACATCGAGCAGTACTTC. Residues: CASSSTHIEQYF. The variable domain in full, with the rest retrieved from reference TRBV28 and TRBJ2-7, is DVKVTQSSRYLVKRTGEKVFLECVQDMDHENMFWYRQDPGLGLRLIYFSYDVKMKEKGDIPEGYSVSREKKERFSLILESASTNQTSMYLCASSSTHIEQYFGPGTRLTVT.

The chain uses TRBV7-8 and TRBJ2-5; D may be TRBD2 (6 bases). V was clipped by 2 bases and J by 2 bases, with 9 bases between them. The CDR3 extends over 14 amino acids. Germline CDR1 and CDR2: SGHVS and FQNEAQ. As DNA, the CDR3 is TGTGCCAGCAGCTTAAGGAGGGGTCAAGAGACCCAGTACTTC. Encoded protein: CASSLRRGQETQYF.

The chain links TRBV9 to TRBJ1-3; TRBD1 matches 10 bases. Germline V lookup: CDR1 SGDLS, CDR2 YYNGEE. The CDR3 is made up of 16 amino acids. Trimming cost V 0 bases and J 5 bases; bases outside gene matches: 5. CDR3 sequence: CASSVEGTGVRNTIYF. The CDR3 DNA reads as TGTGCCAGCAGCGTAGAGGGGACAGGGGTTAGAAACACCATATATTTT.

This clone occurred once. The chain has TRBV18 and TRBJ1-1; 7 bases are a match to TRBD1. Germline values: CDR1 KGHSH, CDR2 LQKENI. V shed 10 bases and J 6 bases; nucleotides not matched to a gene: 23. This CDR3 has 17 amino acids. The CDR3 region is CATLYMSGGRGFSEAFF. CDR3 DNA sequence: TGTGCCACCCTCTACATGTCTGGGGGCAGGGGGTTTTCTGAAGCTTTCTTT.

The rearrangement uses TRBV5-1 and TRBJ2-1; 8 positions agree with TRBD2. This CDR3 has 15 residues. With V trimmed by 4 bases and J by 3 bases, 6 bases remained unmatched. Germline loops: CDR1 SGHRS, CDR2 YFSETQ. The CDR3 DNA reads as TGCGCCAGCAGCGTCGGGAGGGCGGGCTACAATGAGCAGTTCTTC. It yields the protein CASSVGRAGYNEQFF.

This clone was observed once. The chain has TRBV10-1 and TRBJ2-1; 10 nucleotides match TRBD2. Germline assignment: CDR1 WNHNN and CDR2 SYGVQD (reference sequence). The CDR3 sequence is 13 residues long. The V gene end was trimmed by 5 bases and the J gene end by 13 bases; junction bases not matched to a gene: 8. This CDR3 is CASSSRLAGDQFF. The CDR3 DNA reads TGCGCCAGCAGTTCGAGGCTAGCGGGAGATCAGTTCTTC.

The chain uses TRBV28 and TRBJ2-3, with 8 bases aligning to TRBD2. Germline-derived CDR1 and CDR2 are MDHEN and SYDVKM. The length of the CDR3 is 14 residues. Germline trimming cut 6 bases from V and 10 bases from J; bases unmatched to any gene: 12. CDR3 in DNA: TGTGCCAGCAGCCAGCGGGAGTCTTACAAGCCGCAGTATTTT. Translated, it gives CASSQRESYKPQYF.

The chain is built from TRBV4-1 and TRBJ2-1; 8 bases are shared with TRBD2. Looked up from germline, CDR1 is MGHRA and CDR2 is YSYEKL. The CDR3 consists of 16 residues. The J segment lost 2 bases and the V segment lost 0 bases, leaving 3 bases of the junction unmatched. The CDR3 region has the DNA TGCGCCAGCAGCCAAGATAGAGCGGGAGCCTACAATGAGCAGTTCTTC. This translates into CASSQDRAGAYNEQFF.

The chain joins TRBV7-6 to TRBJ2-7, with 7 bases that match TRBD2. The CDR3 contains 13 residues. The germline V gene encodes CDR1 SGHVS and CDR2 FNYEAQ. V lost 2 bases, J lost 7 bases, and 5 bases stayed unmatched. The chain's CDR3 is CASSLLPGGEQYF. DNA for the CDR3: TGTGCCAGCAGCTTACTCCCCGGGGGGGAGCAGTACTTC.

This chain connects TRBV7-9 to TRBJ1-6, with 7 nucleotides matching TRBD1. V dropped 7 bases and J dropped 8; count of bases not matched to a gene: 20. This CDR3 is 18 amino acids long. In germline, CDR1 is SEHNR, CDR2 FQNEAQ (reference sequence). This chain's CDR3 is CASTPGLLPGQFYSPLHF. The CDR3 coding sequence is TGTGCCAGCACCCCCGGGCTATTACCGGGACAGTTCTATTCACCCCTCCACTTT.

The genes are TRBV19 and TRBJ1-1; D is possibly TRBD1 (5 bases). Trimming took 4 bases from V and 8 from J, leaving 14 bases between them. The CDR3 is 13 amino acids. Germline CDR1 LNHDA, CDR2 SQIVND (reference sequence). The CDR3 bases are TGTGCCAGTAGTACACAGGCGTCGTTAGAAGCTTTCTTT. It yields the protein CASSTQASLEAFF.

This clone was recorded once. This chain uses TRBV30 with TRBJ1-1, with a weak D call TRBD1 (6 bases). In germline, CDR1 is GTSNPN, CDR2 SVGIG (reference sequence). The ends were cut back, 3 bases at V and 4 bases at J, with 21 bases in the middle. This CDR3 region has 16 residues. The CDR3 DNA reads TGTGCCTGGAGCGGGGAACAGGGTTGGTGGAGCACTGAAGCTTTCTTT. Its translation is CAWSGEQGWWSTEAFF.

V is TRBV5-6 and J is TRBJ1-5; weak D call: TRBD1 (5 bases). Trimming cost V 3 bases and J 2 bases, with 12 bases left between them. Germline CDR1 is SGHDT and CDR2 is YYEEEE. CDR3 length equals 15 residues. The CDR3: CASSSRDVGNQPQHF. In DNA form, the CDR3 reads TGTGCCAGCAGCTCCAGGGATGTGGGCAATCAGCCCCAGCATTTT.

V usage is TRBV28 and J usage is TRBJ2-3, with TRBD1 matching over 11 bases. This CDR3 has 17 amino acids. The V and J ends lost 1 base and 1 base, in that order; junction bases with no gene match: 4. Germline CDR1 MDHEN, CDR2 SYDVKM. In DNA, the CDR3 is TGTGCCAGCAGTTTATCGCCGGGACAGGGGGGCACAGATACGCAGTATTTT. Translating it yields CASSLSPGQGGTDTQYF.

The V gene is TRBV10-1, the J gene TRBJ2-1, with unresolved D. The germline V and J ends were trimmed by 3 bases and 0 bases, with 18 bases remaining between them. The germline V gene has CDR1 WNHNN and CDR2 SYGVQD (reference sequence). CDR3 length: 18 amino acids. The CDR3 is CASSDSVLSPSSYNEQFF. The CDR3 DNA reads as TGCGCCAGCAGTGATTCAGTCTTAAGCCCTAGCTCCTACAATGAGCAGTTCTTC.

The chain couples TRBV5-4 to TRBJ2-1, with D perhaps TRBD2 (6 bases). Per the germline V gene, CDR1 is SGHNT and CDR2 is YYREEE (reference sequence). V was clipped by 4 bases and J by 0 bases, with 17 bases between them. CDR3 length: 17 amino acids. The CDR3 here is CASSLGSYGSSYNEQFF. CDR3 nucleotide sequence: TGTGCCAGCAGCCTGGGATCCTACGGGAGCTCCTACAATGAGCAGTTCTTC.

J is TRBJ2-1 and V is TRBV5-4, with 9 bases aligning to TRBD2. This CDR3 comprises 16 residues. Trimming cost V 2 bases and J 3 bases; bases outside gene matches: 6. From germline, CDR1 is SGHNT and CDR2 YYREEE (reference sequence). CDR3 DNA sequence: TGTGCCAGCAGCTTTGCGGCGGGAGGGTACTACAATGAGCAGTTCTTC. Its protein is CASSFAAGGYYNEQFF.

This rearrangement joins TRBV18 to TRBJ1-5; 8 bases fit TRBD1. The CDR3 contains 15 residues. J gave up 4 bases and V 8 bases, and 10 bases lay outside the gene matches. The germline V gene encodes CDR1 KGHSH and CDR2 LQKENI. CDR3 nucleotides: TGTGCCAGCGCTGACGGACAGGGCGGTAATCAGCCCCAGCATTTT. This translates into CASADGQGGNQPQHF.